The TCR delta chain described here comes from a study of delta chains in infants with herpesvirus infections. Whole-study findings and limits: Caveat: small sample size and no race- or environment-matched controls. The public clonotype appeared only at the first post-infection time point. About 20% of the 18 CMV-infected infants carried the public Vdelta1 clonotype, including one congenital.

TCR cDNA was made from PBMC RNA with gamma- and delta-chain-specific primers. TCRdb used CATT to re-call clones from the RT-PCR reads. Here the sample spans 550 or so delta-chain clones, 59% being singletons. Points on this clone: Its antigen is not known. A read error likely explains this, since a far larger clone differs by one base.

Germline V gives CDR1 TSWWSYY, CDR2 QGS. The CDR3 covers 25 residues. The trim removed 3 bases at V and 4 bases at J, leaving 36 bases unmatched. This sequence originates from a human donor who was a Ugandan infant, either HIV-exposed or HIV-unexposed (not recorded which). The sequences come from peripheral blood, collected at time point 5 of longitudinal follow-up. The chain has TRDV1 and TRDJ1, with 9 bases that match TRDD3. CDR3 loop: CALGDPRYYFLSNWGRLLRDDKLIF. The CDR3 DNA is TGTGCTCTTGGGGACCCCCGTTACTATTTCCTGAGTAACTGGGGGAGGTTATTGCGGGACGATAAACTCATCTTT.